This T cell receptor (beta chain) was documented in a study of T-cell reconstitution after alpha-beta-depleted transplantation in children. Unique molecular identifiers were incorporated during preparation of the TCRbeta library. MiXCR, run by TCRdb on the PCR reads, gives a single entry per CDR3 protein. The sample lists some 500,000 distinct CDR3 sequences, approximately 32% occurring once. The germline V and J ends were trimmed by 6 bases and 7 bases, with 18 bases remaining between them. The CDR3 length is 13 residues. Germline assignment: CDR1 SQVTM and CDR2 ANQGSEA. This clonotype was sampled from a human donor who donated a stem cell graft to a child with aplastic anemia. The rearrangement joins TRBV29-1 to TRBJ1-1; D may be TRBD1 (5 bases). The material was PBMCs from the stem cell graft donor, obtained from the stem cell graft. CDR3 region: CSVGPNSLFEAFF. DNA for the CDR3: TGCAGCGTGGGACCCAACTCCCTATTTGAAGCTTTCTTT.